This TCR beta chain was identified in a study of T cell responses to AZD1222 COVID-19 vaccine. Method: immunoSEQ multiplex PCR; TCRdb's copy keeps in-frame clones and lacks some. The sample contains 100,000 to 150,000 clones, roughly 89% of which appear only once. The V gene's germline CDR1 is MNHNS and CDR2 SASEGT. The CDR3 runs to 15 residues. After removal of 3 bases from V and 0 bases from J, the junction contained 2 bases not matched to a gene. Overall study results and limits: Spike was spanned by vaccine-associated CD4 TCRs, which were dominant at 160-218 and 743-854.

As concerns this clone: Its antigen is as yet unknown.

Source: peripheral blood, taken 28 days after the second AZD1222 dose. This chain connects TRBV6-1 to TRBJ1-3; TRBD1 aligns across 7 bases. This clonotype originated in an adult who received the AZD1222 COVID-19 vaccine. The CDR3 region has the DNA TGTGCCAGCAGTGAGGGGGACAGCTCTGGAAACACCATATATTTT. It yields the protein CASSEGDSSGNTIYF.